This T cell receptor beta chain is drawn from a study of T cell repertoires in cytomegalovirus infection. At the level of the study: Both recently identified HLA-C-restricted and well-studied HLA-B-restricted CMV epitopes were used in the study.

The table lists this clonotype with a few counts. Its specificity is not known. Germline V gene data show CDR1 as LNHDA and CDR2 as SQIVND (reference sequence). This CDR3 comprises 16 residues. V was clipped by 4 bases and J by 2 bases; unmatched bases: 4. TCRdb reprocessed the reads with MiXCR, giving one entry per CDR3 protein. The profile shows 250,000 to 400,000 distinct CDR3 sequences, around 25% of them singletons. The sequence was obtained from a human donor in good health (CMV status not recorded). Some clones in this sample may be carry-over from other donors' samples. Sequenced material: cultured PBMCs, taken from culture after CMV antigen stimulation. The chain recombines TRBV19 with TRBJ2-3; the match to TRBD2 covers 12 bases. The CDR3 DNA reads as TGTGCCAGTAGTACCGGACTAGCGGGGTTCACAGATACGCAGTATTTT. Translation gives CASSTGLAGFTDTQYF.